This T cell receptor (beta chain) was profiled in a study of metastatic and nonmetastatic thyroid tumors. A remark on this clone: Relative to the germline gene, one junction end is altered; a read error may explain this.

MiXCR was used by TCRdb to re-call the PCR reads. Of under 50,000 clones in the sample, 18% were seen once. Patients had received no treatment of any kind before thyroid surgery. CDR3 length: 15 amino acids. Germline V gives CDR1 DFQATT, CDR2 SNEGSKA (reference sequence). This clonotype was sampled from a female donor with papillary thyroid cancer or a benign thyroid nodule (not recorded which). Some clones in this sample may be carry-over from other donors' samples. Sequences were obtained from tumor tissue. This chain uses TRBV20-1 with TRBJ2-2; possibly TRBD2 for D (5 bases). The CDR3 DNA reads TGCAGTGCTAGTGGGCGGGTGCGAAGCACCGGGGATCTGTTTTTT. Protein product: CSASGRVRSTGDLFF.